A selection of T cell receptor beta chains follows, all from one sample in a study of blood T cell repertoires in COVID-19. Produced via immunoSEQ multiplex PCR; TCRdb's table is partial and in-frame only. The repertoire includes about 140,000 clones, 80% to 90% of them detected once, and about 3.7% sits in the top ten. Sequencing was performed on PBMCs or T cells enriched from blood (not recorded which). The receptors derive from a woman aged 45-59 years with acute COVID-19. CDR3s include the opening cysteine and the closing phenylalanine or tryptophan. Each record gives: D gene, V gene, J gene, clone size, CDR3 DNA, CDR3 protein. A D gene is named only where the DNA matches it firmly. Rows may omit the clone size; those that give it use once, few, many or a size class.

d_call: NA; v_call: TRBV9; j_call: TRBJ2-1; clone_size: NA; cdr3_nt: TGTGCCAGACGGGGTAGGTCAGTGGGCTACAATGAGCAGTTCTTC; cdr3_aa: CARRGRSVGYNEQFF
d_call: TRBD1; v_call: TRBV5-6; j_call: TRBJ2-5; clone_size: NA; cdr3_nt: TGTGCCAGCAGCTTGAAGGGACAGGGAGAGACCCAGTACTTC; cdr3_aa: CASSLKGQGETQYF
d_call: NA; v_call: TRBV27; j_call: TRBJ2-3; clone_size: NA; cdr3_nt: TGTGCCAGCACCTTACGGGGGGCGGGGGATACGCAGTATTTT; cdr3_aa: CASTLRGAGDTQYF
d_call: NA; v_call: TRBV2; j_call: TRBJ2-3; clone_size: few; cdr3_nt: TGTGCCAGCAGTTCACACACAGATACGCAGTATTTT; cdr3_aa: CASSSHTDTQYF
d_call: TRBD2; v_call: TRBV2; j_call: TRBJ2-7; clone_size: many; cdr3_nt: TGTGCCAGCCGACTAGCGGTAGACCCCGAGCAGTACTTC; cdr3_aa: CASRLAVDPEQYF
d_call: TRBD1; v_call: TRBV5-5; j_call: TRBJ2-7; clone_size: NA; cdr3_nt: TGTGCCAGCAGCGGACAGGGGGGGACCTACGAGCAGTACTTC; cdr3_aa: CASSGQGGTYEQYF
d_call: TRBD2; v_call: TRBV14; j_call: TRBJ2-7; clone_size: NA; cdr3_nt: TGTGCCAGCAGCCCGGGACTAGCCTCCTACGAGCAGTACTTC; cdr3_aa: CASSPGLASYEQYF
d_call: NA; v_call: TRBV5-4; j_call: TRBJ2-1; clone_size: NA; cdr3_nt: TGTGCCAGCAGCTTGAGACTTGACAATGAGCAGTTCTTC; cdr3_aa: CASSLRLDNEQFF
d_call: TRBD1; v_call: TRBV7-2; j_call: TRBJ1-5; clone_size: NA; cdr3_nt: TGTGCCAGCAGCCCCCCCGGGACAGGGAACCAGCCCCAGCATTTT; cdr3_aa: CASSPPGTGNQPQHF
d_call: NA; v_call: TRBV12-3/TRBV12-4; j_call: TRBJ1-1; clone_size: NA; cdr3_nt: TGTGCCACCCGGGGGTGGTTGAACACTGAAGCTTTCTTT; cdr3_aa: CATRGWLNTEAFF
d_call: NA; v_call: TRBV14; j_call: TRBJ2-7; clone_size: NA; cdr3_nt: TGTGCCAGCAGCCAAGTCGGACAAGGCAGCTACGAGCAGTACTTC; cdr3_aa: CASSQVGQGSYEQYF
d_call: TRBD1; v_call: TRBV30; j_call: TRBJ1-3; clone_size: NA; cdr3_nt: TGTGCCTGGAGGGGCCCCCGAGACAGGGCTGGAAACACCATATATTTT; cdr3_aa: CAWRGPRDRAGNTIYF
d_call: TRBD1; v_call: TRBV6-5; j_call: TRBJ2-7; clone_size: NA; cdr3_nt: TGTGCCAGCAGGAGGGGGGACAGGGGAACCTACGAGCAGTACTTC; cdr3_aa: CASRRGDRGTYEQYF
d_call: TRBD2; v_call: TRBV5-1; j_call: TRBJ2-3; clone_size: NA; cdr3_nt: TGCGCCAGCAGCCCCGGCTGGACTAGAGCCACAGATACGCAGTATTTT; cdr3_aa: CASSPGWTRATDTQYF
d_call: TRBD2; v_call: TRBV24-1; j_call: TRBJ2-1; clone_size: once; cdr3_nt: TGTGCCACCAGTGAATCCGGGGCCGGGACTAGCGGGAATGAGCAGTTCTTC; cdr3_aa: CATSESGAGTSGNEQFF
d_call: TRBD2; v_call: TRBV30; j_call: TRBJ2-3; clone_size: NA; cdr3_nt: TGTGCCTGGAGTGTAAAAGTGGGAGGGCTGGACACAGATACGCAGTATTTT; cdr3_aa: CAWSVKVGGLDTDTQYF
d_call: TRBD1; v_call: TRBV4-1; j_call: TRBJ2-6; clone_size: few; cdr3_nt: TGCGCCAGCAGCCGGGGGGGACAGGGCAGTACTGGGGCCAACGTCCTGACTTTC; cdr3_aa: CASSRGGQGSTGANVLTF
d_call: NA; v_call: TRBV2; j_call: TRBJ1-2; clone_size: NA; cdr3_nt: TGTGCCACCAAGAGGCGAGTCTATGGCTACACCTTC; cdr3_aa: CATKRRVYGYTF
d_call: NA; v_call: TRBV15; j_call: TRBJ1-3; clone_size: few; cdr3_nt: TGTGCCACCAGCAGAGATCGGATGGAGACAGCTGGAAACACCATATATTTT; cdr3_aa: CATSRDRMETAGNTIYF
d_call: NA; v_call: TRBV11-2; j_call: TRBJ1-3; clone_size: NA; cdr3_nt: TGTGCCAGCAGCGAGGGCAGGAGCTCTGGAAACACCATATATTTT; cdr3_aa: CASSEGRSSGNTIYF
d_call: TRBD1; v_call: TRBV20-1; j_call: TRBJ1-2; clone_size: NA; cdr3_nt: TGCAGTGCTGCGACAGGGGATGGCTACACCTTC; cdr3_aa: CSAATGDGYTF
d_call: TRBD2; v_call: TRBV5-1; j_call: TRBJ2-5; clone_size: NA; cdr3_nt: TGCGCCAGCAGGCCGGGGATAGCGGGACAAGAGACCCAGTACTTC; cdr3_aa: CASRPGIAGQETQYF